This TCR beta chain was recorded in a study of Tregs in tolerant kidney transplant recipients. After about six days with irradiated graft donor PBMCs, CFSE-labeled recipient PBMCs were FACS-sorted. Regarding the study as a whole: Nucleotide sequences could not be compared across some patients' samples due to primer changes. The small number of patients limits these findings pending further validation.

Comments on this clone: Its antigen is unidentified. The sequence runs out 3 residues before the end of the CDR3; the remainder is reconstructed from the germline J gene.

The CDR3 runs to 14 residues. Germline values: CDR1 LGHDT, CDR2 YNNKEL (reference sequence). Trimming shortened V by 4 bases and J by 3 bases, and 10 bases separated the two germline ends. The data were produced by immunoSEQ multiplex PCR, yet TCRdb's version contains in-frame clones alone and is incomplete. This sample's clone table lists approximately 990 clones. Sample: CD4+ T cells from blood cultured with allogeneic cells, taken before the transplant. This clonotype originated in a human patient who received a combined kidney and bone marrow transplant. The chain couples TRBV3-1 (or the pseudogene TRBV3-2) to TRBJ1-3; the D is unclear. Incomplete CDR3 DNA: TGTGCCAGCAGCCGAACAATTGATGGAAACACC. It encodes CASSRTIDGNT. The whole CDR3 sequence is CASSRTIDGNTIYF.